The TCR beta chain under discussion was sequenced for a study of technical replicates of blood from several donors (dated by TCRdb to between 2016 and 2019). Libraries were made using the immunoSEQ multiplex PCR assay. TCRdb mirrors the immuneACCESS table, restricted to in-frame sequences. Some clones are absent from its copies; in checked studies, under half trace to an unresolved V gene, and the reason for the others is unknown. The sample yields under 85,000 clones; roughly 93% were counted once. Clones ranked in the top ten supply 0.2% to 0.25% of the sample. Trimming at the junction amounts to 6 bases on V and 6 bases on J, and the germline ends lie 8 bases apart. Its CDR3 holds 11 amino acids, cysteine through phenylalanine. Just the 33-base CDR3 DNA is kept, in frame starting at base 1. The CDR1 and CDR2 encoded by the germline V gene (reference sequence) are MNHEY and SMNVEV. Notes on this clone: Its binding antigen is unknown. One base away there is no much larger clone; base qualities are not given.

What was sequenced was T cells isolated from PBMCs. The receptor comes from a human donor in good health. The sequence is built from TRBV27 and TRBJ1-1, with no confidently assigned D gene. At the DNA level, the sequence is TGTGCCAGCAGGATCGGGTCTGAAGCTTTCTTT. It translates as CASRIGSEAFF.